The subject of this entry is one TCR beta chain. Its antigen is still unknown. This entry comes from a study of vaccination effects on CD4 cells after COVID-19. In the study overall: Each person got two doses of an mRNA SARS-CoV-2 vaccine, BNT162b2 or mRNA-1273.

Study-level points and caveats: Cross-reaction with common cold coronaviruses was seen in only 1 of 255 vaccine-induced clones from healthy vaccinees. The study, lacking early post-infection timepoints, had few convalescent patients.

Antigen-specific CD4+ T cells were expanded with viral peptide pools in the ViraFEST assay before sequencing. Following culture for under 12 days, CD4+ T cells were isolated. People in the vaccine group had not been infected with SARS-CoV-2 before, and their nucleocapsid antibodies were negative. The CDR3 sequence is 14 residues long. V lost 3 bases and J lost 3; bases outside the gene matches: 5. Germline V lookup: CDR1 DFQATT, CDR2 SNEGSKA (reference sequence). Using immunoSEQ multiplex PCR, the repertoire was profiled, and TCRdb retains in-frame clones only, with some absent. The sample contains approximately 87,000 clones, approximately 74% of which appear only once.

The rearrangement uses TRBV20-1 and TRBJ2-1; 7 bases map to TRBD2. The sequencing here drew on CD4+ T cells from PBMCs cultured with HCoV-229E spike peptides, taken before COVID-19 vaccination. The clonotype originates from a human donor who received a COVID-19 vaccine. The CDR3 nucleotides are TGCAGTGCTAGTTTGGGGGGGGACTACAATGAGCAGTTCTTC. This encodes CSASLGGDYNEQFF.